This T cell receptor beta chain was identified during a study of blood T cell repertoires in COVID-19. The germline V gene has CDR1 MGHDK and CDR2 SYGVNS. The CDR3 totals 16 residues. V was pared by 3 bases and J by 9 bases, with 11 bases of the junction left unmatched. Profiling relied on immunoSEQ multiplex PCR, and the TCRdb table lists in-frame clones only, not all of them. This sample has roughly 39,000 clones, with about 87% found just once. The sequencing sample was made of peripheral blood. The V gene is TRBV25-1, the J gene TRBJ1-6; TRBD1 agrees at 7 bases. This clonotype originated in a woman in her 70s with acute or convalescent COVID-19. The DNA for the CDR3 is TGTGCCAGCAGTGACCCACGACAGGGTAGGGTTTCACCCCTCCACTTT. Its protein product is CASSDPRQGRVSPLHF.